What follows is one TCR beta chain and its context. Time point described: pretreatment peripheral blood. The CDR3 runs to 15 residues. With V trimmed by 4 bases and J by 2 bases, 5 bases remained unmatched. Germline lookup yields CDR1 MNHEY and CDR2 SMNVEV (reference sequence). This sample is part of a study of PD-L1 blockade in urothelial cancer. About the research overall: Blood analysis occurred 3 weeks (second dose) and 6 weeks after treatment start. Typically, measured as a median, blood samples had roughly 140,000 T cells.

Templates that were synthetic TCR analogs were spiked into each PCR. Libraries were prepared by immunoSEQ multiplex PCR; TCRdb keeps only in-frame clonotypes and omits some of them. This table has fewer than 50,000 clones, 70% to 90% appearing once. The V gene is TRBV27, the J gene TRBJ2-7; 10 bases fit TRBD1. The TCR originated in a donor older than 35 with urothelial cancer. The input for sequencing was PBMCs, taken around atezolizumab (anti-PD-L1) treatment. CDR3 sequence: CASSSTGTGAYEQYF. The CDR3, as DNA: TGTGCCAGCAGTTCCACCGGGACAGGGGCCTACGAGCAGTACTTC.